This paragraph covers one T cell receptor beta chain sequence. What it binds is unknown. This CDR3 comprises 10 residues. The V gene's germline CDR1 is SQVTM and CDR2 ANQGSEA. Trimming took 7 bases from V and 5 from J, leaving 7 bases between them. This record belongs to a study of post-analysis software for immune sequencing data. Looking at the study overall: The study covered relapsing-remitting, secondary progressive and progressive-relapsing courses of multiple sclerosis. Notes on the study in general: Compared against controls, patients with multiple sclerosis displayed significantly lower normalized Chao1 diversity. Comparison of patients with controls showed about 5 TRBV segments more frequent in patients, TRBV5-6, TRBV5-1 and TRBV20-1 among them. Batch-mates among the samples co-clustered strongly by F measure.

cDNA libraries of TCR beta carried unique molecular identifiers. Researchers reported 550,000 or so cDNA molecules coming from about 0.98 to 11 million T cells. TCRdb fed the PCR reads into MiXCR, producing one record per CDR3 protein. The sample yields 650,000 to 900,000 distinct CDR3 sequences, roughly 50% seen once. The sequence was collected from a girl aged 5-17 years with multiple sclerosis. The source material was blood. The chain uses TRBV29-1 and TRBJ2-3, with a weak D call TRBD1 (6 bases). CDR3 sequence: CSAGVDTQYF. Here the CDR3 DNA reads TGCAGCGCAGGGGTAGATACGCAGTATTTT.